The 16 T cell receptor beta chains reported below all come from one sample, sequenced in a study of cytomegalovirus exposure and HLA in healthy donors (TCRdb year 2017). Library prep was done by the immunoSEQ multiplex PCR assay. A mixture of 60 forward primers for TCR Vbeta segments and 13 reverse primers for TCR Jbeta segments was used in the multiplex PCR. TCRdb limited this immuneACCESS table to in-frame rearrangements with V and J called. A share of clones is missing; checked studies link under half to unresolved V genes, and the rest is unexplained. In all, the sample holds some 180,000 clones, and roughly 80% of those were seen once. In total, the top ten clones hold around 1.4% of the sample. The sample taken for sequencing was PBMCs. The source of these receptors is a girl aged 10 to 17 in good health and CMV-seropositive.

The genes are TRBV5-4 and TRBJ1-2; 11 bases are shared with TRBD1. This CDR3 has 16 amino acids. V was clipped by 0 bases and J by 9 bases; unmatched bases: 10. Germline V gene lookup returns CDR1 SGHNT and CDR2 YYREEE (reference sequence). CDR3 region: CASSLVRGQGGGSYTF. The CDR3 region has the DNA TGTGCCAGCAGCTTGGTGCGGGGACAGGGGGGCGGGAGCTACACCTTC.

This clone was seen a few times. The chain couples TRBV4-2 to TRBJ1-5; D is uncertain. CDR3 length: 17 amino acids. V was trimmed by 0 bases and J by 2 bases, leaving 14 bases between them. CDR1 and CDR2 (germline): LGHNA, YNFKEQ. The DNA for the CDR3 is TGTGCCAGCAGCCAAGATCAGCGGAATTCGGGCAATCAGCCCCAGCATTTT. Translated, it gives CASSQDQRNSGNQPQHF.

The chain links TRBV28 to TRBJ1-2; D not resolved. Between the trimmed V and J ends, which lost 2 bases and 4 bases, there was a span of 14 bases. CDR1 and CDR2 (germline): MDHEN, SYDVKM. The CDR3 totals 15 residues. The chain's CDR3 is CASSLGGPRAYGYTF. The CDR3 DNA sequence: TGTGCCAGCAGTTTAGGTGGGCCGCGAGCCTATGGCTACACCTTC.

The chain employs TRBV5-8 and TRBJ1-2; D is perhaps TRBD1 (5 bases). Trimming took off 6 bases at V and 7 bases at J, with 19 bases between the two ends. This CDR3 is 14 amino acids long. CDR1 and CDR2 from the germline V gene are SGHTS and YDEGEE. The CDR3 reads CASNPRALGTGYTF. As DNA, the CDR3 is TGTGCCAGCAACCCCAGGGCCTTGGGCACTGGCTACACCTTC.

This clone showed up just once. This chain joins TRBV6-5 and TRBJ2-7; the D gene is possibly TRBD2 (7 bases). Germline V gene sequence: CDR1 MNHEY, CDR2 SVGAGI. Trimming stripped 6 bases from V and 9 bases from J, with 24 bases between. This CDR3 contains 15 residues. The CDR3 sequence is CASSKSGTLIRGQYF. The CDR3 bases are TGTGCCAGCAGCAAAAGCGGGACATTGATACGAGGGCAGTACTTC.

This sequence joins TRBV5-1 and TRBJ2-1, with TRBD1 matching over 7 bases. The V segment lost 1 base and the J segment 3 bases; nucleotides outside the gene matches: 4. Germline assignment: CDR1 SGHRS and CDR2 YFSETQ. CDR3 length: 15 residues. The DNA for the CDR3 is TGCGCCAGCAGCTTGAGGCCAGGGGGCTACAATGAGCAGTTCTTC. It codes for CASSLRPGGYNEQFF. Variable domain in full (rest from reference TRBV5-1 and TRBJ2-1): KAGVTQTPRYLIKTRGQQVTLSCSPISGHRSVSWYQQTPGQGLQFLFEYFSETQRNKGNFPGRFSGRQFSNSRSEMNVSTLELGDSALYLCASSLRPGGYNEQFFGPGTRLTVL.

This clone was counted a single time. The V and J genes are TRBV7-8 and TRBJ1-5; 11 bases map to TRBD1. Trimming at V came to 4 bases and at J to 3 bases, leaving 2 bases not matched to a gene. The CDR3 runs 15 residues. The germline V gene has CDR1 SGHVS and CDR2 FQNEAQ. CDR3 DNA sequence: TGTGCCAGCAGCTCCGGACAGGGGGCCAATCAGCCCCAGCATTTT. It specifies CASSSGQGANQPQHF.

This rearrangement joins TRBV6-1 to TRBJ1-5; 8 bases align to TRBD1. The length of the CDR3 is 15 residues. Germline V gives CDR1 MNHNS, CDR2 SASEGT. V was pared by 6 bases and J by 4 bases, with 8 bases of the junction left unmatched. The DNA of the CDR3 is TGTGCCAGCAGAATTCGGGACAGGAATAATCAGCCCCAGCATTTT. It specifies CASRIRDRNNQPQHF.

The DNA for the CDR3 is TGCGCCAGCAGTCGACTAGCGGGAGCAGCCTACAATGAGCAGTTCTTC. Its translation: CASSRLAGAAYNEQFF. The J gene is TRBJ2-1, the V gene TRBV5-1; 12 nucleotides match TRBD2. This CDR3 spans 16 amino acids. The V and J ends lost 5 bases and 2 bases, in that order; junction bases with no gene match: 5. The V gene's germline CDR1 is SGHRS and CDR2 YFSETQ.

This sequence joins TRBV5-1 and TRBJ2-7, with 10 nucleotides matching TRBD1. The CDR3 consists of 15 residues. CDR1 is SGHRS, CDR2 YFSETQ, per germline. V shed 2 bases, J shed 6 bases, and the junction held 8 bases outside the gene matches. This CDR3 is CASSLSRDRGSEQYF. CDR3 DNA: TGCGCCAGCAGCTTATCCCGGGACAGGGGATCCGAGCAGTACTTC.

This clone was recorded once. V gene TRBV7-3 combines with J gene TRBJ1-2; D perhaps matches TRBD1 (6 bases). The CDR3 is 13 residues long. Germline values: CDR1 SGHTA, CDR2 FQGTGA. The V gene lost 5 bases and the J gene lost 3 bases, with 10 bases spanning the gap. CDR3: CASSPGQHYGYTF. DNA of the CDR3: TGTGCCAGCAGCCCCGGACAGCACTATGGCTACACCTTC.

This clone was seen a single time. The CDR3 region is CASSLTRSNTEAFF. CDR3 coding DNA: TGTGCCAGCAGCCTCACGCGAAGCAACACTGAAGCTTTCTTT. J is TRBJ1-1 and V is TRBV11-3; D is unclear. The V end lost 5 bases, the J end lost 2 bases, and 12 bases lay between the germline ends. This CDR3 comprises 14 residues. Per germline, CDR1 SGHNT and CDR2 YENEEA.

The CDR3 loop is CASIPQGAGGYTF. In DNA form, the CDR3 reads TGTGCCAGCATCCCACAGGGGGCAGGTGGCTACACCTTC. V is TRBV6-1 and J is TRBJ1-2; TRBD1 aligns across 9 bases. CDR3 size: 13 residues. Germline V CDR1 and CDR2: MNHNS, SASEGT. Germline trimming cut 7 bases from V and 7 bases from J; bases unmatched to any gene: 7.

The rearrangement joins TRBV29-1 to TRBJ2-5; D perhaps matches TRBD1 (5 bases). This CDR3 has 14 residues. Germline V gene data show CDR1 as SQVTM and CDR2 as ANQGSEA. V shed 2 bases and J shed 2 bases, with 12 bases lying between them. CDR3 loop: CSVEFGQGQETQYF. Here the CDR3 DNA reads TGCAGCGTTGAATTCGGGCAGGGACAAGAGACCCAGTACTTC.

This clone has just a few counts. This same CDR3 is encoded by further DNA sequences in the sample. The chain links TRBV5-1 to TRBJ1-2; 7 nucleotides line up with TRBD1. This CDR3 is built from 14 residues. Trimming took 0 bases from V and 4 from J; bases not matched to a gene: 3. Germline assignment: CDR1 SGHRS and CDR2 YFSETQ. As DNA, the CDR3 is TGCGCCAGCAGCTTGGAGGGGGCGGGCTATGGCTACACCTTC. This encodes CASSLEGAGYGYTF.

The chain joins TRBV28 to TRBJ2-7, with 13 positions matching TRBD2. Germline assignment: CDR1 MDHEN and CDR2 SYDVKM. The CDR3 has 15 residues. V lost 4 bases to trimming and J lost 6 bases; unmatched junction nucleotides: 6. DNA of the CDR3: TGTGCCAGCAGTTCCTGGACTAGCGGGAGAGGCGAGCAGTACTTC. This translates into CASSSWTSGRGEQYF.